This TCR beta chain derives from a study of T cells after posttransplantation cyclophosphamide. Remarks on this clone: Its cognate antigen is unknown.

Whole-study findings and limits: Blood and skin or GI T cell repertoires showed limited TRB overlap.

The method was immunoSEQ multiplex PCR; TCRdb's version includes in-frame clones alone and lacks a portion of them. The sample lists under 25,000 clones, none appearing once, the ten largest making up 6% to 7%. There are 14 residues in the CDR3. CDR1 GTSNPN and CDR2 SVGIG come from the germline V gene (reference sequence). V was pared by 3 bases and J by 5 bases, with 7 bases of the junction left unmatched. The chain combines TRBV30 with TRBJ1-2, with TRBD1 matching 9 bases. The TCR comes from a woman aged 60-75 years in good health, CMV-negative, and a related stem cell transplant donor. The sample comprised PBMCs. DNA for the CDR3: TGTGCCTGGAGCACAGGGGGCGCGGGGTATGGCTACACCTTC. Its protein is CAWSTGGAGYGYTF.